This TCR beta chain was found in a study of blood T cell repertoires in COVID-19. Study details: From the United States, Italy and Spain came samples of acute and convalescent COVID-19.

In the source study's methods: Reference gene primer amplification in the assay estimated nucleated cell counts. Sequencing was performed with immunoSEQ multiplex PCR; in TCRdb, only in-frame clones are kept and a portion is missing. D and trimming were read from the DNA, whereas the V and J calls and clone size are those reported in that table. The sample comprises roughly 280,000 clones, 80% to 90% of which are singletons, and around 10% rests with the top ten. CDR3 length: 11 amino acids. The trim removed 8 bases at V and 6 bases at J, leaving 6 bases unmatched. The V gene's germline CDR1 is SQVTM and CDR2 ANQGSEA.

The source material was peripheral blood. This sequence originates from a woman in her seventies with acute or convalescent COVID-19. The chain uses TRBV29-1 and TRBJ1-2; 7 bases agree with TRBD1. The CDR3 nucleotides read TGCAGCTCCGCCCAGGGGGATGGCTACACCTTC. It encodes CSSAQGDGYTF.